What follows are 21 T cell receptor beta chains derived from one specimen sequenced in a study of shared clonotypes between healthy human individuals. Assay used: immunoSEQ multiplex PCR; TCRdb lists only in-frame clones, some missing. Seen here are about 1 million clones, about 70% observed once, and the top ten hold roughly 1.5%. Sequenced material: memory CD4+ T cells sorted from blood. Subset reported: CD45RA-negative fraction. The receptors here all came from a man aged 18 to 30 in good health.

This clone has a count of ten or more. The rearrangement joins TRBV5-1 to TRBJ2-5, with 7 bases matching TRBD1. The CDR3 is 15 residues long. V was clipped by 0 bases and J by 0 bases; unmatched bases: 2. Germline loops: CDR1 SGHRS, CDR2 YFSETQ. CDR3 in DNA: TGCGCCAGCAGCTTGGGACAGGGCAACCAAGAGACCCAGTACTTC. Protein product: CASSLGQGNQETQYF. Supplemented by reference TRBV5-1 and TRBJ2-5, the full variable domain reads KAGVTQTPRYLIKTRGQQVTLSCSPISGHRSVSWYQQTPGQGLQFLFEYFSETQRNKGNFPGRFSGRQFSNSRSEMNVSTLELGDSALYLCASSLGQGNQETQYFGPGTRLLVL.

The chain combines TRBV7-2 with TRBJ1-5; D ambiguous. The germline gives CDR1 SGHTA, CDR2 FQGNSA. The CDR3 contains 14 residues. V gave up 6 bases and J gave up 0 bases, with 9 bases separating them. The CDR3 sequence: CASSEGASNQPQHF. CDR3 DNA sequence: TGTGCCAGCAGTGAGGGCGCTAGCAATCAGCCCCAGCATTTT.

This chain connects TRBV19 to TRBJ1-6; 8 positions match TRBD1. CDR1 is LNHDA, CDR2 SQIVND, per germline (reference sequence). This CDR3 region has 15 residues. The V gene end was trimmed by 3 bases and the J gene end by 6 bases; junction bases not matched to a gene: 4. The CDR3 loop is CASSIGQGFNSPLHF. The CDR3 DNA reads TGTGCCAGTAGTATCGGACAGGGTTTTAATTCACCCCTCCACTTT. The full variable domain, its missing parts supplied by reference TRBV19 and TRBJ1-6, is DGGITQSPKYLFRKEGQNVTLSCEQNLNHDAMYWYRQDPGQGLRLIYYSQIVNDFQKGDIAEGYSVSREKKESFPLTVTSAQKNPTAFYLCASSIGQGFNSPLHFGNGTRLTVT.

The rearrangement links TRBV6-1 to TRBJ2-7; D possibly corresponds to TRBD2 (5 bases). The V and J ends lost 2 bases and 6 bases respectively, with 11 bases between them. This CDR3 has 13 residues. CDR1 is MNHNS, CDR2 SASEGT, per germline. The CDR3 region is CASSEIRGSEQYF. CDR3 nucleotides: TGTGCCAGCAGTGAAATCCGAGGGTCCGAGCAGTACTTC.

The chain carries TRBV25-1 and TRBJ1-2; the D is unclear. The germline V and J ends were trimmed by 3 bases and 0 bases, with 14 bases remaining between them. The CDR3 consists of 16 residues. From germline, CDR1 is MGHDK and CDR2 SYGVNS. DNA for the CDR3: TGTGCCAGCAGTGAGGCAGGACTAAGATCTAACTATGGCTACACCTTC. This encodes CASSEAGLRSNYGYTF.

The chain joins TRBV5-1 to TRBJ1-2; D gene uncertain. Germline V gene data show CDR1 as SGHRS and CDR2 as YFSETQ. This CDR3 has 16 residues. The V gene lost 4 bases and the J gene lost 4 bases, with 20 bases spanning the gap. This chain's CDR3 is CASSPEESGPGYGYTF. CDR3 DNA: TGCGCCAGCAGCCCGGAGGAGTCCGGGCCGGGCTATGGCTACACCTTC.

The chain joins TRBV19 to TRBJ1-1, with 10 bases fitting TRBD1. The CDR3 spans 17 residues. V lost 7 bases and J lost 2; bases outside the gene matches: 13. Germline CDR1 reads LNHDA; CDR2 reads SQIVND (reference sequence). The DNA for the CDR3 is TGTGCCAGTAAATTTGGGACAGGGGCCATCTATAACACTGAAGCTTTCTTT. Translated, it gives CASKFGTGAIYNTEAFF.

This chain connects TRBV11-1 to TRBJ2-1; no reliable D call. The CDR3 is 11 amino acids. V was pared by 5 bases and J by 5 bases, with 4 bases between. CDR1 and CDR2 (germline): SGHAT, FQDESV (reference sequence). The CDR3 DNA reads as TGTGCCAGCAGCAGAGACAATGAGCAGTTCTTC. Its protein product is CASSRDNEQFF.

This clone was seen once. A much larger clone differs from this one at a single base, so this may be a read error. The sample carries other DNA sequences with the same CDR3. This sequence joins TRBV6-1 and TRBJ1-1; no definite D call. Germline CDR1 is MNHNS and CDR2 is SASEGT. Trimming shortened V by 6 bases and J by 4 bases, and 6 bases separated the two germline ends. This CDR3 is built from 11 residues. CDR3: CASRRGTEAFF. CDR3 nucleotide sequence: TGTGCCAGCAGGCGGGGCACTGAAGCTTTCTTT.

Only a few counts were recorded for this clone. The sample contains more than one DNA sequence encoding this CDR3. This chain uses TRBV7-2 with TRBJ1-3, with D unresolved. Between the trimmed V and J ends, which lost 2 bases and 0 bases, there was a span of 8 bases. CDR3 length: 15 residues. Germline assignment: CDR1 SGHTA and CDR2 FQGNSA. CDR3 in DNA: TGTGCCAGCAGCTTACAGCCTTCCTCTGGAAACACCATATATTTT. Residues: CASSLQPSSGNTIYF.

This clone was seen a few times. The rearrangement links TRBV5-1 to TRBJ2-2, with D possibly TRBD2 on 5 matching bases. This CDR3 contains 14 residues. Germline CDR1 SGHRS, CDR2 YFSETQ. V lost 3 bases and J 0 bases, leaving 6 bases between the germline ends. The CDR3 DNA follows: TGCGCCAGCAGCTCACTAGCGAACACCGGGGAGCTGTTTTTT. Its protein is CASSSLANTGELFF.

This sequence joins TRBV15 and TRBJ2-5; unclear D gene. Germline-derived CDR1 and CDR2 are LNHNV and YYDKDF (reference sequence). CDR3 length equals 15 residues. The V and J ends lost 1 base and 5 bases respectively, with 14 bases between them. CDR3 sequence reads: CATSRVGKVQETQYF. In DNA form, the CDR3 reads TGTGCCACCAGCAGAGTGGGAAAAGTCCAGGAGACCCAGTACTTC.

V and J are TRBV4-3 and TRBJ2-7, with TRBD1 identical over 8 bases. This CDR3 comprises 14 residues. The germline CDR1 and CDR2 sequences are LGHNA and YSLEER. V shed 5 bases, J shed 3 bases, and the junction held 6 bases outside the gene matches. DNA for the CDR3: TGCGCCAGCAGCTTTGGACAGGGAGGCTACGAGCAGTACTTC. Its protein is CASSFGQGGYEQYF.

CDR3 region: CASSSGRVGETQYF. DNA of the CDR3: TGCGCCAGCAGTAGCGGGAGGGTAGGAGAGACCCAGTACTTC. V and J are TRBV10-1 and TRBJ2-5, with 10 bases that match TRBD2. The CDR3 runs to 14 residues. Germline V gives CDR1 WNHNN, CDR2 SYGVQD (reference sequence). With 5 bases clipped from V and 4 bases from J, the junction kept 4 bases outside the gene matches.

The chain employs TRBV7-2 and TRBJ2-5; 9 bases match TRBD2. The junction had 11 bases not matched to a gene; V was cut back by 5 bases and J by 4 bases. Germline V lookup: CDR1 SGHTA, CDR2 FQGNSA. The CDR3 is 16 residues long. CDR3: CASSENRLAGIETQYF. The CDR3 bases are TGTGCCAGCAGCGAAAATCGCCTAGCGGGAATAGAGACCCAGTACTTC. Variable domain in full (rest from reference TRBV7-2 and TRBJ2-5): GAGVSQSPSNKVTEKGKDVELRCDPISGHTALYWYRQSLGQGLEFLIYFQGNSAPDKSGLPSDRFSAERTGGSVSTLTIQRTQQEDSAVYLCASSENRLAGIETQYFGPGTRLLVL.

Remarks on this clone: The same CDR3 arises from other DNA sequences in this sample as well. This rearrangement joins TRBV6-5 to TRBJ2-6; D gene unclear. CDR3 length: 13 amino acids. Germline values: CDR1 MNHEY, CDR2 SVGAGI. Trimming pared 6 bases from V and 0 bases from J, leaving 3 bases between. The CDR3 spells CASSLSGANVLTF. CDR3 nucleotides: TGTGCCAGCAGCCTCTCTGGGGCCAACGTCCTGACTTTC.

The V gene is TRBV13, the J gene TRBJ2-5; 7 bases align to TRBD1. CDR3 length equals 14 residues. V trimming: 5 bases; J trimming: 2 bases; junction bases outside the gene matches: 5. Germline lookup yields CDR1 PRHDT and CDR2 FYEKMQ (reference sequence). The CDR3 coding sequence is TGTGCCAGCAGCCCAAGGGGGCGGCAAGAGACCCAGTACTTC. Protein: CASSPRGRQETQYF.

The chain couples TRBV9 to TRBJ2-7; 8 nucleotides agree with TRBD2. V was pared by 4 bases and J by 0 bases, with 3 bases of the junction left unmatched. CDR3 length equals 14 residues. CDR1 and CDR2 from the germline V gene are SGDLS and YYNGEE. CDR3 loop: CASSKSGSSYEQYF. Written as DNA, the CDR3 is TGTGCCAGCAGCAAGAGCGGGAGCTCCTACGAGCAGTACTTC.

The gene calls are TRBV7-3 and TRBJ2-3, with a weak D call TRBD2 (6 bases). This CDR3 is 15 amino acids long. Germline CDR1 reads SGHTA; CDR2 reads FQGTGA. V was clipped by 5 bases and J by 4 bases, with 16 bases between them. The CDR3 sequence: CASSPSLAYSDTQYF. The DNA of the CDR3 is TGTGCCAGCAGCCCGAGTCTAGCGTATTCAGATACGCAGTATTTT.

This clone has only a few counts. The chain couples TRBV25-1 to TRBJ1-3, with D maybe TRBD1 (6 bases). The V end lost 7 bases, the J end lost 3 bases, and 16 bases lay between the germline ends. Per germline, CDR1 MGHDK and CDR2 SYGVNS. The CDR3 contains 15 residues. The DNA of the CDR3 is TGTGCCAGCACCCCCCCAGGGGTGAGTGGAAACACCATATATTTT. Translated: CASTPPGVSGNTIYF.

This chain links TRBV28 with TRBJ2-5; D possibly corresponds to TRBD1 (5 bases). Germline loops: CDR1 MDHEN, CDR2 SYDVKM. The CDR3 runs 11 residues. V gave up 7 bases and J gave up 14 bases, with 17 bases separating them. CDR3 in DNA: TGTGCCAGCACCCAGGGTTTGGCTCTTTACTTC. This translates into CASTQGLALYF.